These T cell receptor beta chains were read from a single sample in a study of T cell repertoires in cytomegalovirus infection. One entry per CDR3 protein results from TCRdb running MiXCR on the reads. The top ten hold roughly 15% of the sample, which has about 440,000 distinct CDR3 sequences, approximately 33% seen once. Sequenced sample: PBMCs. These receptors came from a human donor in good health (CMV status not recorded). Some clones in this sample may be carry-over from other donors' samples. CDR3s include the opening cysteine and the closing phenylalanine or tryptophan. A D gene is named only where the DNA matches it firmly. Clone size is shown for a subset of rows, as once, few, many or a class of expanded clone.

>few|TRBJ2-1|TRBD2|TRBV12-3/TRBV12-4
TGTGCCAGCAGGTACTACGGACTAGCGGACTACAATGAGCAGTTCTTC
CASRYYGLADYNEQFF
>few|TRBJ1-5|NA|TRBV19
TGTGCCAGTAGTATAGGTTTCGGAGGACAGCCCCAGCATTTT
CASSIGFGGQPQHF
>many|TRBJ1-4|TRBD1|TRBV7-8
TGTGCCAGCAGCTTGGTACAGGGGCGGCCTAATGAAAAACTGTTTTTT
CASSLVQGRPNEKLFF
>many|TRBJ1-5|NA|TRBV5-6
TGTGCCAGCAGCTTGGAAGGAGGCTCTCAGCCCCAGCATTTT
CASSLEGGSQPQHF
>few|TRBJ1-5|NA|TRBV12-3/TRBV12-4
TGTGCCAGCGCCCGAAAAGGGCATCATCAGCCCCAGCATTTT
CASARKGHHQPQHF
>NA|TRBJ2-1|NA|TRBV27
TGTGCCAGCAGTTTATTTCGCCTCACACAGAGCTCCTACAATGAGCAGTTCTTC
CASSLFRLTQSSYNEQFF
>few|TRBJ2-7|NA|TRBV9
TGTGCCAGCGGGGGGCTGGACGAGCAGTACTTC
CASGGLDEQYF
>NA|TRBJ2-1|NA|TRBV5-1
TGCGCCAGCAGCTTGGGCACAGGGACGAGCTCCTACAATGAGCAGTTCTTC
CASSLGTGTSSYNEQFF
>few|TRBJ2-6|TRBD1|TRBV20-1
TGCAGTGCTGCCCGGGACAGGGTGCGTGGGGCCAACGTCCTGACTTTC
CSAARDRVRGANVLTF
>many|TRBJ2-7|TRBD2|TRBV7-2
TGTGCCAGCAGCTTATGGTCGGGACTAGCGGTGGAATACGAGCAGTACTTC
CASSLWSGLAVEYEQYF
>NA|TRBJ2-3|NA|TRBV12-3/TRBV12-4
TGTGCCAGCAGTTCCCCTGGGGGGGGGGCCACAGATACGCAGTATTTT
CASSSPGGGATDTQYF
>few|TRBJ2-7|NA|TRBV28
TGTGCCAGCATCCCGGTCGGGGGTTCCTACGAGCAGTACTTC
CASIPVGGSYEQYF
>NA|TRBJ2-5|NA|TRBV4-2
TGTGCCAGCAGCCAAACCACCGGGTATACCATGGAATCCCAGTACTTC
CASSQTTGYTMESQYF
>NA|TRBJ1-5|NA|TRBV6-6
TGTGCCAGCAGTATCCTCTCTAATCAGCCCCAGCATTTT
CASSILSNQPQHF
>few|TRBJ1-5|NA|TRBV19
TGTGCCAGTAGTAGTGACAGTCGGGGTTGGCAGCCCCAGCATTTT
CASSSDSRGWQPQHF
>NA|TRBJ2-5|TRBD2|TRBV4-1
TGCGCCAGCAGCCAAGGGCTCGGGCTAGCGGGGGAGACCCAGTACTTC
CASSQGLGLAGETQYF
>few|TRBJ1-1|NA|TRBV9
TGTGCCAGCAGCCCCAGGGAGCGAACTGAAGCTTTCTTT
CASSPRERTEAFF
>few|TRBJ2-7|NA|TRBV10-2
TGCGCCAGCAGTGACTCCCGGCGCAGGGGGGTCTCCTACGAGCAGTACTTC
CASSDSRRRGVSYEQYF
>many|TRBJ1-1|NA|TRBV12-3/TRBV12-4
TGTGCCAGCAGTTTATTCCGACCCCCGGGAACTGAAGCTTTCTTT
CASSLFRPPGTEAFF
>many|TRBJ1-5|NA|TRBV7-2
TGTGCCAGCAGCTTAGATTCCGGGGCCTCCAATCAGCCCCAGCATTTT
CASSLDSGASNQPQHF
>NA|TRBJ2-5|TRBD2|TRBV7-6
TGTGCCAGCAGCACTCGACTAGCGGGGGGGTTTGAGACCCAGTACTTC
CASSTRLAGGFETQYF
>NA|TRBJ1-2|TRBD1|TRBV5-4
TGTGCCAGCAGAGGGGACAGGGGGCCAATCTATGGCTACACCTTC
CASRGDRGPIYGYTF
>NA|TRBJ2-2|TRBD2|TRBV7-6
TGTGCCAGCAGCTTAGTGGCTAGCGGGGGTGCGAACACCGGGGAGCTGTTTTTT
CASSLVASGGANTGELFF
>many|TRBJ1-4|NA|TRBV7-2
TGTGCCAGCAGCTTTGGTACGGCAGCTTTTAATGAAAAACTGTTTTTT
CASSFGTAAFNEKLFF
>few|TRBJ2-1|NA|TRBV9
TGTGCCAGCAGCACGGGACCGAGAGGCAATGAGCAGTTCTTC
CASSTGPRGNEQFF